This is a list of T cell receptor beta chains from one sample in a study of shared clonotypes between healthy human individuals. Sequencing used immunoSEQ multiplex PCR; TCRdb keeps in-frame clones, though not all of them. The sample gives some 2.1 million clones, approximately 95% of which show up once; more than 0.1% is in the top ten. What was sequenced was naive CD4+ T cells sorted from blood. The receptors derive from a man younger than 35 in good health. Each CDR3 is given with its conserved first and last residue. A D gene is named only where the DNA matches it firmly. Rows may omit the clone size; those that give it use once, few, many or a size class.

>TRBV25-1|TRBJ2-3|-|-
TGTGCCAGCAGTCCCCCTCTGGGCACAGATACGCAGTATTTT
CASSPPLGTDTQYF
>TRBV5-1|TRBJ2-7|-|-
TGCGCCAGCAGCTTGTCAGTTCTGACAGCACAAAGCTACGAGCAGTACTTC
CASSLSVLTAQSYEQYF
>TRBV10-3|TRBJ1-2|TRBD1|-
TGTGCCACCGTCTCAGGACAGGGCCGGTTTGGCTACACCTTC
CATVSGQGRFGYTF
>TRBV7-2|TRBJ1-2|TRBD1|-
TGTGCCAACGCATGGGACAGCCGCTATGGCTACACCTTC
CANAWDSRYGYTF
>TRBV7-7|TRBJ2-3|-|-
TGTGCTAGCAGAGCCGCTGGCACAGATACGCAGTATTTT
CASRAAGTDTQYF
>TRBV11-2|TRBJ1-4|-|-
TGTGCCAGCAGCTTAGCGGGTCGACGAGGGATGGGTAATGAAAAACTGTTTTTT
CASSLAGRRGMGNEKLFF
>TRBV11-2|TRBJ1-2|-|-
TGTGCCAGCAGCTTAGATCCGGTATCTGGCTACACCTTC
CASSLDPVSGYTF
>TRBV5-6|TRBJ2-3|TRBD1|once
TGTGCCACCTCTACCGTCCAGGGACAGGATACGCAGTATTTT
CATSTVQGQDTQYF
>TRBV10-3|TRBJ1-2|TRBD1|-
TGTGCCAGCAGTCCCGGACAGGGAGGGGTGCACTATGGCTACACCTTC
CASSPGQGGVHYGYTF
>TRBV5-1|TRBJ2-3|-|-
TGCGCCAGCAGCTTGGACGGGACCAGCACAGATACGCAGTATTTT
CASSLDGTSTDTQYF
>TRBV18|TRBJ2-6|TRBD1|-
TGTGCCAGCGGGACGACGAGGCAAACGACAGGGATGTATTCTGGGGCCAACGTCCTGACTTTC
CASGTTRQTTGMYSGANVLTF
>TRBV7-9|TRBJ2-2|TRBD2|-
TGTGCCAGCAGCCGAGCTGTACTAGCGGGAGTCGCCGGGGAGCTGTTTTTT
CASSRAVLAGVAGELFF